This entry is about one T cell receptor beta chain. Its specificity is not known. Generated by immunoSEQ multiplex PCR, the TCRdb table keeps only in-frame clones and is missing some. The sample lists roughly 62,000 clones; around 76% were seen once. This sample is drawn from a study of radiotherapy plus CTLA-4 blockade in lung cancer. Study context: Of all patients, more than 15% responded objectively and roughly 31% showed disease control. Study observations and caveats: Blood-borne expansion of tumor-derived TCR clones followed radiotherapy plus ipilimumab.

CDR1 and CDR2 from the germline V gene are SGHAT and FQNNGV. V was cut by 0 bases and J by 8 bases, with 11 bases left in between. The CDR3 totals 14 residues. The study treated chemo-refractory metastatic non-small-cell lung cancer patients with focal radiation plus ipilimumab CTLA-4 blockade. The chain combines TRBV11-2 with TRBJ2-1; D is unresolved. This TCR came from a human donor with non-small cell lung cancer who had a complete response to radiotherapy plus ipilimumab. Source: peripheral blood, taken from a patient treated with radiotherapy plus ipilimumab. CDR3 in DNA: TGTGCCAGCAGCTTAGATGCGACGGGTTATGAGCAGTTCTTC. It translates to CASSLDATGYEQFF.